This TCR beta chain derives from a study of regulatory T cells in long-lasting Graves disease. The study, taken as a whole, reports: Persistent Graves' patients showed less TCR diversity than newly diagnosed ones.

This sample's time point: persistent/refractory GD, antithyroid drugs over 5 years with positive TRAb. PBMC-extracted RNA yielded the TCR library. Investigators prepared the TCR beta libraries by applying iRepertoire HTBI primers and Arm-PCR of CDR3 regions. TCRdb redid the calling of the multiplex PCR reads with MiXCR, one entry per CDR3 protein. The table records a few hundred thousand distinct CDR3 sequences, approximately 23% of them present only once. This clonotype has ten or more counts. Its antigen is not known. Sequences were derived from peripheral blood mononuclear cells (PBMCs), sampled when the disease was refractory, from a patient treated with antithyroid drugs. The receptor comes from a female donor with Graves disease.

This CDR3 is CASSYSRGETQYF. The CDR3 DNA is TGTGCCAGCAGTTACTCCAGGGGGGAGACCCAGTACTTC. The chain combines TRBV6-2 or TRBV6-3 with TRBJ2-5; 7 positions agree with TRBD1. Trimming took 0 bases from V and 5 from J; bases not matched to a gene: 0. The germline CDR1 and CDR2 sequences are MNHEY and SVGEGT. The CDR3 has 13 residues.